This entry features one TCR beta chain sequence. Its antigen is unknown. CDR3 size: 16 residues. Looked up from germline, CDR1 is SGDLS and CDR2 is YYNGEE. V lost 5 bases to trimming and J lost 3 bases; unmatched junction nucleotides: 12. The data belong to a study of cytomegalovirus exposure and HLA in healthy donors. Study-wide points: Among TCR sequences, most were rare, though some public TCRs appeared in many donors. The classifier, whose performance was assessed in both the original and validation cohorts, reportedly diagnosed cytomegalovirus status with high specificity and sensitivity.

Use of 60 Vbeta and 13 Jbeta primers characterized the PCR. Repertoires were generated with immunoSEQ multiplex PCR, while TCRdb's copy carries only in-frame clones and drops some. Of 150,000 to 200,000 clones in the sample, around 77% are singletons; the top ten hold 2% to 2.5%. The chain couples TRBV9 to TRBJ1-1; the match to TRBD1 covers 8 bases. Sequencing input: PBMCs. The sequence was collected from a man aged 60 to 69 in good health and CMV-seronegative. The CDR3 here is CASSRTLQDRDTEAFF. CDR3 nucleotide sequence: TGTGCCAGCAGTCGAACCCTCCAGGACAGGGACACTGAAGCTTTCTTT.